The 21 T cell receptor beta chains below all came from one sample that was sequenced in a study of T cell repertoires in cytomegalovirus infection. Using its own MiXCR run on the reads, TCRdb lists one record per CDR3 protein. The sample contains about 570,000 distinct CDR3 sequences, over 35% of which appear only once. Their antigens are not known. This material consisted of cultured PBMCs, taken from culture after CMV antigen stimulation. These receptors were taken from a human donor in good health (CMV status not recorded). Some clones in this sample may be carry-over from other donors' samples.

V and J are TRBV25-1 and TRBJ2-2; a weak D match, TRBD1 (6 bases). From germline, CDR1 is MGHDK and CDR2 SYGVNS. V was clipped by 8 bases and J by 4 bases, with 14 bases between them. This CDR3 is built from 14 residues. The CDR3 sequence: CASSVLGGTGELFF. The CDR3 coding sequence is TGTGCCAGCTCAGTCCTAGGGGGCACCGGGGAGCTGTTTTTT.

The J gene is TRBJ2-2, the V gene TRBV20-1, with D maybe TRBD2 (6 bases). Germline V gene sequence: CDR1 DFQATT, CDR2 SNEGSKA (reference sequence). The CDR3 loop spans 14 amino acids. The V end lost 3 bases, the J end lost 3 bases, and 11 bases lay between the germline ends. CDR3 nucleotides: TGCAGTGCTAGGTCCAGGGAGGACACCGGGGAGCTGTTTTTT. It is translated as CSARSREDTGELFF.

This clonotype was counted between two and nine times. This chain uses TRBV7-9 with TRBJ2-1; 7 nucleotides align to TRBD2. After removal of 0 bases from V and 4 bases from J, the junction contained 9 bases not matched to a gene. The CDR3 is 17 residues long. Looked up from germline, CDR1 is SEHNR and CDR2 is FQNEAQ (reference sequence). CDR3 sequence (DNA): TGTGCCAGCAGCTTAGCGTTTGAGCGGGGCGGATACAATGAGCAGTTCTTC. It specifies CASSLAFERGGYNEQFF.

The V call is TRBV27, the J call TRBJ2-1; TRBD1 matches 8 bases. Per germline, CDR1 MNHEY and CDR2 SMNVEV (reference sequence). The trim removed 3 bases at V and 4 bases at J, leaving 5 bases unmatched. CDR3 length equals 15 residues. This CDR3 reads CASSLDRARYNEQFF. The DNA for the CDR3 is TGTGCCAGCAGTTTGGACAGGGCTCGGTACAATGAGCAGTTCTTC.

This clonotype was observed a handful of times. The J gene is TRBJ2-5, the V gene TRBV7-7; the match to TRBD2 covers 8 bases. Trimming cost V 5 bases and J 0 bases; bases outside gene matches: 11. The germline V gene encodes CDR1 SSHAT and CDR2 FNYEAQ (reference sequence). CDR3 length: 17 residues. The chain's CDR3 is CASSPSLAGPYQETQYF. Here the CDR3 DNA reads TGTGCCAGCAGCCCCTCGCTAGCGGGTCCATACCAAGAGACCCAGTACTTC.

The chain couples TRBV7-2 to TRBJ1-1; D might be TRBD1 (6 bases). Germline V gene sequence: CDR1 SGHTA, CDR2 FQGNSA. CDR3 length equals 14 residues. V was shortened by 4 bases and J by 10 bases, with 19 bases between the two germline ends. CDR3 loop: CASSSPPGAGGAFF. The DNA for the CDR3 is TGTGCCAGCAGCTCACCCCCAGGGGCCGGGGGAGCTTTCTTT.

The rearrangement links TRBV6-2 or TRBV6-3 to TRBJ2-5; no definite D call. This CDR3 has 13 residues. With 2 bases removed from V and 5 bases from J, the gap between germline ends came to 9 bases. Germline V gene sequence: CDR1 MNHEY, CDR2 SVGEGT. The CDR3 loop reads CASSYGPAETQYF. CDR3 bases: TGTGCCAGCAGTTACGGTCCGGCGGAGACCCAGTACTTC.

The chain employs TRBV6-1 and TRBJ2-6; D is uncertain. CDR1 and CDR2 (germline): MNHNS, SASEGT. This CDR3 has 16 residues. V was trimmed by 8 bases and J by 4 bases, leaving 18 bases between them. CDR3 sequence: CASPEIGSSGANVLTF. The DNA for the CDR3 is TGTGCCAGCCCGGAGATAGGTTCGTCCGGGGCCAACGTCCTGACTTTC.

The chain links TRBV4-1 to TRBJ2-3; the D is unclear. V lost 0 bases, J lost 5 bases, and 9 bases lay in between. The germline CDR1 and CDR2 sequences are MGHRA and YSYEKL. CDR3 size: 14 residues. The CDR3 DNA follows: TGCGCCAGCAGCCAAGATTATGGCGGAGATACGCAGTATTTT. It codes for CASSQDYGGDTQYF.

This chain joins TRBV20-1 and TRBJ2-7; either TRBD1 or TRBD2 may supply D (5 bases each). Germline values: CDR1 DFQATT, CDR2 SNEGSKA (reference sequence). This CDR3 is built from 14 residues. V was shortened by 4 bases and J by 0 bases, with 13 bases between the two germline ends. The CDR3 loop reads CSAILRDASYEQYF. CDR3 sequence (DNA): TGCAGTGCTATATTACGGGACGCCTCCTACGAGCAGTACTTC.

This clonotype occurred once. The CDR3 sequence is CATLTTKGAEDIQYF. The CDR3 DNA reads TGTGCCACCCTCACGACGAAGGGCGCGGAGGACATTCAGTACTTC. V is TRBV6-5 and J is TRBJ2-4, with D perhaps TRBD2 (5 bases). V dropped 10 bases and J dropped 8 bases, with 24 bases sitting between them. CDR3 length equals 15 residues. Germline-derived CDR1 and CDR2 are MNHEY and SVGAGI.

This clonotype was observed a few times. The rearrangement links TRBV12-3 or TRBV12-4 to TRBJ2-7, with TRBD2 matching over 8 bases. This CDR3 spans 14 amino acids. V trimming: 5 bases; J trimming: 2 bases; junction bases outside the gene matches: 5. In DNA, the CDR3 is TGTGCCAGCAGTAATAGCGGGACTACCTACGAGCAGTACTTC. This sequence encodes CASSNSGTTYEQYF.

This sequence joins TRBV6-2 or TRBV6-3 and TRBJ2-1; D perhaps matches TRBD2 (6 bases). The CDR3 contains 16 residues. From germline, CDR1 is MNHEY and CDR2 SVGEGT. Trimming shortened V by 6 bases and J by 2 bases, and 17 bases separated the two germline ends. CDR3 in DNA: TGTGCCAGCAGCGGGAGCGGGCAGGTTACCTACAATGAGCAGTTCTTC. This translates into CASSGSGQVTYNEQFF.

Regarding this clonotype: A much larger clone differs from this one at a single base, so this may be a read error. The chain has TRBV7-2 and TRBJ2-3; D may be TRBD1 or TRBD2 (5 bases each). CDR1 is SGHTA, CDR2 FQGNSA, per germline. The CDR3 extends over 14 amino acids. Trimming shortened V by 0 bases and J by 8 bases, and 12 bases separated the two germline ends. The CDR3 protein is CASSLAGTPSTQYF. CDR3 sequence (DNA): TGTGCCAGCAGCTTAGCTGGGACCCCTAGTACGCAGTATTTT.

The chain recombines TRBV6-1 with TRBJ2-2; no firm D call. Germline V CDR1 and CDR2: MNHNS, SASEGT. The CDR3 runs 16 residues. V was pared by 4 bases and J by 0 bases, with 12 bases between. The CDR3 region is CASSADIGANTGELFF. CDR3 DNA sequence: TGTGCCAGCAGTGCCGACATAGGCGCGAACACCGGGGAGCTGTTTTTT.

This clonotype was counted between two and nine times. The genes are TRBV7-2 and TRBJ2-1, with D maybe TRBD2 (5 bases). V dropped 5 bases and J dropped 10 bases, with 9 bases sitting between them. Germline CDR1 reads SGHTA; CDR2 reads FQGNSA. The CDR3 has 11 amino acids. CDR3 region: CASSRGGEQFF. The CDR3 DNA sequence: TGTGCCAGCAGCCGTGGCGGGGAGCAGTTCTTC.

This clonotype showed up just once. This rearrangement joins TRBV10-3 to TRBJ2-7, with D tentatively TRBD2 (5 bases). Germline loops: CDR1 ENHRY, CDR2 SYGVKD. Deletions cut 6 bases from V and 0 bases from J, with 12 bases between. This CDR3 has 14 amino acids. The CDR3 here is CAISTGYFSYEQYF. The CDR3 bases are TGTGCCATCAGCACGGGATACTTCTCCTACGAGCAGTACTTC.

This clonotype was detected a few times. The chain employs TRBV7-6 and TRBJ2-1; 10 bases match TRBD2. Germline CDR1 reads SGHVS; CDR2 reads FNYEAQ. This CDR3 spans 16 amino acids. The V gene end was trimmed by 1 base and the J gene end by 5 bases; junction bases not matched to a gene: 5. The CDR3 DNA follows: TGTGCCAGCAGCTTAGGTCCCGGACTAGCGGACAATGAGCAGTTCTTC. Its translation: CASSLGPGLADNEQFF.

The chain is built from TRBV7-4 and TRBJ1-1, with unresolved D. Deletions cut 3 bases from V and 1 base from J, with 18 bases between. This CDR3 comprises 17 residues. The germline gives CDR1 SGHVT, CDR2 SQSDAQ. The CDR3 spells CASSFRSKRQANTEAFF. Here the CDR3 DNA reads TGTGCCAGCAGCTTCCGGTCCAAACGTCAGGCGAACACTGAAGCTTTCTTT.

This clonotype was counted many times. The gene calls are TRBV7-2 and TRBJ2-2; D gene ambiguous. The CDR3 length is 15 residues. CDR1 is SGHTA and CDR2 is FQGNSA in the germline V gene. With 5 bases removed from V and 0 bases from J, the gap between germline ends came to 10 bases. The CDR3 coding sequence is TGTGCCAGCAGCCGCGATAGGACGAACACCGGGGAGCTGTTTTTT. Protein product: CASSRDRTNTGELFF.

This chain uses TRBV6-2 or TRBV6-3 with TRBJ2-6; TRBD2 matches at 8 bases. Germline-derived CDR1 and CDR2 are MNHEY and SVGEGT. The CDR3 is made up of 19 amino acids. J gave up 0 bases and V 0 bases, and 7 bases lay outside the gene matches. DNA of the CDR3: TGTGCCAGCAGTTACTCCCTCATAGCGGGACCCTCTGGGGCCAACGTCCTGACTTTC. It encodes CASSYSLIAGPSGANVLTF.